Below are 32 T cell receptor beta chains sequenced from a single sample in a study of blood T cell repertoires in COVID-19. TCRdb's copy holds only in-frame clones and misses some; the assay was immunoSEQ multiplex PCR. The table lists 250,000 or so clones, 80% to 90% of them singletons. Material: PBMCs or T cells enriched from blood (not recorded which). The receptors originated from a woman aged 25-40 years with acute COVID-19.

The J gene is TRBJ2-2, the V gene TRBV6-5; D unclear. Trimming cost V 7 bases and J 0 bases, with 9 bases left between them. The CDR3 consists of 14 residues. In germline, CDR1 is MNHEY, CDR2 SVGAGI. The CDR3 here is CASKYQSNTGELFF. CDR3 nucleotides: TGTGCCAGCAAGTACCAGTCGAACACCGGGGAGCTGTTTTTT.

The chain recombines TRBV29-1 with TRBJ2-7; D is possibly TRBD1 (5 bases). The germline gives CDR1 SQVTM, CDR2 ANQGSEA. There are 11 residues in the CDR3. Deletions cut 7 bases from V and 4 bases from J, with 11 bases between. CDR3 protein: CSASTVYEQYF. The CDR3 nucleotides read TGCAGCGCTTCGACAGTGTACGAGCAGTACTTC.

The gene calls are TRBV19 and TRBJ1-3, with D uncertain. The CDR3 runs to 15 residues. Trimming took 5 bases from V and 0 from J, leaving 11 bases between them. Germline V gene data show CDR1 as LNHDA and CDR2 as SQIVND (reference sequence). The CDR3 DNA reads TGTGCCAGTAGTCGGCAGTGGAGCTCTGGAAACACCATATATTTT. Its translation: CASSRQWSSGNTIYF.

CDR3 amino acids: CASTSGGSGNTIYF. The CDR3 DNA follows: TGTGCCAGCACCTCGGGAGGCTCTGGAAACACCATATATTTT. The rearrangement joins TRBV9 to TRBJ1-3; D remains ambiguous. Germline CDR1 SGDLS, CDR2 YYNGEE. This CDR3 is built from 14 residues. V was shortened by 6 bases and J by 0 bases, with 10 bases between the two germline ends. The full variable domain, with the rest looked up from reference TRBV9 and TRBJ1-3, is DSGVTQTPKHLITATGQRVTLRCSPRSGDLSVYWYQQSLDQGLQFLIQYYNGEERAKGNILERFSAQQFPDLHSELNLSSLELGDSALYFCASTSGGSGNTIYFGEGSWLTVV.

The rearrangement joins TRBV7-9 to TRBJ1-6, with a weak D call TRBD1 (6 bases). Between the trimmed V and J ends, which lost 11 bases and 8 bases, there was a span of 13 bases. Germline CDR1 is SEHNR and CDR2 is FQNEAQ (reference sequence). This CDR3 spans 12 amino acids. For the CDR3, the DNA is TGTGCCTCCAATGGGGGCGATTCACCCCTCCACTTT. Translated: CASNGGDSPLHF.

V usage is TRBV7-9 and J usage is TRBJ1-4, with 7 bases aligning to TRBD1. The CDR3 sequence is 14 residues long. Trimming cost V 5 bases and J 8 bases; bases outside gene matches: 8. Germline CDR1 SEHNR, CDR2 FQNEAQ (reference sequence). The CDR3 bases are TGTGCCAGCAGCAGGGGGCAGGGAGGGGAAAAACTGTTTTTT. Protein sequence: CASSRGQGGEKLFF.

This chain connects TRBV2 to TRBJ1-3; TRBD1 is a possible D gene (5 bases). Germline CDR1 is SNHLY and CDR2 is FYNNEI. The CDR3 is made up of 15 amino acids. V was trimmed by 6 bases and J by 4 bases, leaving 16 bases between them. The CDR3 region has the DNA TGTGCCAGCAGGAAAGATCCAAAGGGGGGAAACACCATATATTTT. Protein product: CASRKDPKGGNTIYF.

This chain connects TRBV3-1 (or the pseudogene TRBV3-2) to TRBJ2-5, with 11 bases matching TRBD2. The CDR3 sequence is 14 residues long. CDR1 and CDR2 from the germline V gene are LGHDT and YNNKEL (reference sequence). The trim removed 6 bases at V and 4 bases at J, leaving 4 bases unmatched. This CDR3 reads CASRTSGGSETQYF. The DNA for the CDR3 is TGTGCCAGCAGAACTAGCGGGGGTTCAGAGACCCAGTACTTC.

This sequence joins TRBV7-6 and TRBJ2-7; 7 bases align to TRBD1. The V and J ends lost 5 bases and 1 base, in that order; junction bases with no gene match: 8. CDR1 and CDR2 from the germline V gene are SGHVS and FNYEAQ. The length of the CDR3 is 15 residues. The CDR3 here is CASSVQGTGSYEQYF. DNA of the CDR3: TGTGCCAGCAGCGTACAGGGGACGGGGTCCTACGAGCAGTACTTC.

This chain connects TRBV9 to TRBJ1-1; TRBD1 might be the D (5 bases). This CDR3 has 14 amino acids. In germline, CDR1 is SGDLS, CDR2 YYNGEE. V lost 0 bases and J 5 bases, leaving 11 bases between the germline ends. As DNA, the CDR3 is TGTGCCAGCAGCGTAGGACAGCTGGGAACTGAAGCTTTCTTT. Translation gives CASSVGQLGTEAFF.

The chain couples TRBV18 to TRBJ1-1; D might be TRBD1 (5 bases). Per the germline V gene, CDR1 is KGHSH and CDR2 is LQKENI. CDR3 length: 15 residues. V was trimmed by 4 bases and J by 3 bases, leaving 15 bases between them. CDR3 sequence reads: CASSRDSPGDTEAFF. CDR3 DNA sequence: TGTGCCAGCTCACGTGACAGCCCTGGGGACACTGAAGCTTTCTTT.

The rearrangement uses TRBV2 and TRBJ1-4; a possible D gene is TRBD1 (5 bases). The CDR3 contains 13 residues. Germline CDR1 and CDR2: SNHLY and FYNNEI. V lost 6 bases, J lost 8 bases, and 13 bases lay in between. The DNA for the CDR3 is TGTGCCAGCAGCGGGTTACGACAGGAAAAACTGTTTTTT. It specifies CASSGLRQEKLFF. The variable domain in full, completed from reference TRBV2 and TRBJ1-4, reads EPEVTQTPSHQVTQMGQEVILRCVPISNHLYFYWYRQILGQKVEFLVSFYNNEISEKSEIFDDQFSVERPDGSNFTLKIRSTKLEDSAMYFCASSGLRQEKLFFGSGTQLSVL.

The chain combines TRBV27 with TRBJ2-1; D is unresolved. The CDR3 contains 9 residues. V gave up 6 bases and J gave up 15 bases, with 9 bases separating them. Germline V gives CDR1 MNHEY, CDR2 SMNVEV (reference sequence). CDR3 nucleotides: TGTGCCAGCAGCCCCCCTTGGTTCTTC. This gives the protein CASSPPWFF.

This clone has just a few counts. This CDR3 reads CASSLASYRGRTGELFF. Written as DNA, the CDR3 is TGCGCCAGCAGCTTGGCGTCATACAGGGGGCGCACCGGGGAGCTGTTTTTT. V and J are TRBV5-1 and TRBJ2-2; 9 positions match TRBD1. Germline trimming cut 0 bases from V and 4 bases from J; bases unmatched to any gene: 7. CDR1 is SGHRS, CDR2 YFSETQ, per germline. CDR3 length: 17 residues.

This clone occurred many times. This chain uses TRBV9 with TRBJ2-1; 10 bases align to TRBD2. The trim removed 3 bases at V and 9 bases at J, leaving 6 bases unmatched. Germline CDR1 is SGDLS and CDR2 is YYNGEE. The CDR3 has 14 residues. The CDR3 bases are TGTGCCAGCAGCGCCCTAGCGGGGGAGGCTGAGCAGTTCTTC. Translation gives CASSALAGEAEQFF. The complete variable domain, with remaining parts taken from reference TRBV9 and TRBJ2-1, reads DSGVTQTPKHLITATGQRVTLRCSPRSGDLSVYWYQQSLDQGLQFLIQYYNGEERAKGNILERFSAQQFPDLHSELNLSSLELGDSALYFCASSALAGEAEQFFGPGTRLTVL.

The CDR3 DNA sequence: TGCAGCGCAACCCTGACCAGGGAACCATTCTCTGGAAACACCATATATTTT. Amino acids: CSATLTREPFSGNTIYF. V is TRBV29-1 and J is TRBJ1-3, with a possible D match to TRBD1 (5 bases). V was trimmed by 7 bases and J by 0 bases, leaving 22 bases between them. The CDR3 consists of 17 residues. From germline, CDR1 is SQVTM and CDR2 ANQGSEA.

The rearrangement links TRBV6-5 to TRBJ1-6; no firm D call. V was cut by 8 bases and J by 0 bases, with 8 bases left in between. The CDR3 covers 14 residues. The germline V gene encodes CDR1 MNHEY and CDR2 SVGAGI. The CDR3 DNA reads as TGTGCCAGCCTCAAGAGCTCCTATAATTCACCCCTCCACTTT. As protein: CASLKSSYNSPLHF.

The chain joins TRBV27 to TRBJ2-7, with 7 bases lining up with TRBD1. The CDR3 covers 14 residues. CDR1 and CDR2 from the germline V gene are MNHEY and SMNVEV (reference sequence). The V segment lost 8 bases and the J segment 2 bases; nucleotides outside the gene matches: 9. The CDR3 is CASGTTGHAYEQYF. The DNA for the CDR3 is TGTGCCAGCGGCACGACAGGGCATGCCTACGAGCAGTACTTC.

In DNA form, the CDR3 reads TGTGCCAGCAGCTTAGGCGACAGGGTGTGGGATAGCAATCAGCCCCAGCATTTT. Its translation: CASSLGDRVWDSNQPQHF. This chain uses TRBV11-2 with TRBJ1-5; TRBD1 matches at 7 bases. Germline loops: CDR1 SGHAT, CDR2 FQNNGV. J was trimmed by 0 bases and V by 1 base; bases with no gene match: 9. The CDR3 runs 18 residues.

The chain uses TRBV25-1 and TRBJ1-1, with a possible D match to TRBD1 (5 bases). Germline V gives CDR1 MGHDK, CDR2 SYGVNS. V lost 8 bases to trimming and J lost 1 base, with 8 bases between them. This CDR3 has 12 amino acids. As DNA, the CDR3 is TGTGCCAGCGGGGGGGAGAACACTGAAGCTTTCTTT. Amino acid sequence: CASGGENTEAFF.

The chain is built from TRBV2 and TRBJ2-2, with 10 bases identical to TRBD1. Germline CDR1 and CDR2: SNHLY and FYNNEI. The CDR3 has 15 amino acids. The ends lost 4 bases at V and 7 bases at J; junction bases unmatched: 6. The CDR3 sequence: CASSGDRGLVGELFF. CDR3 DNA sequence: TGTGCCAGCAGTGGAGACAGGGGGCTGGTCGGGGAGCTGTTTTTT.

The CDR3 here is CASSLAPSYEQYF. The CDR3 DNA follows: TGTGCCAGCAGCTTGGCTCCTTCCTACGAGCAGTACTTC. The rearrangement links TRBV5-4 to TRBJ2-7; D gene uncertain. CDR3 size: 13 residues. The V gene's germline CDR1 is SGHNT and CDR2 YYREEE (reference sequence). V was clipped by 0 bases and J by 1 base, with 5 bases between them.

The chain combines TRBV5-1 with TRBJ2-3; a weak D match, TRBD1 (6 bases). Germline V CDR1 and CDR2: SGHRS, YFSETQ. The V gene lost 4 bases and the J gene lost 0 bases, with 12 bases spanning the gap. This CDR3 is 15 amino acids long. The CDR3: CASSPVTGSTDTQYF. The CDR3 nucleotides are TGCGCCAGCAGCCCGGTGACAGGCAGCACAGATACGCAGTATTTT.

The chain joins TRBV4-1 to TRBJ2-3; D ambiguous. Trimming shortened V by 5 bases and J by 4 bases, and 10 bases separated the two germline ends. This CDR3 spans 13 amino acids. The V gene's germline CDR1 is MGHRA and CDR2 YSYEKL. The CDR3 nucleotides are TGCGCCAGCAGCTTCCTAGGTCCAGATACGCAGTATTTT. Translating it yields CASSFLGPDTQYF.

The rearrangement uses TRBV7-2 and TRBJ1-2, with D possibly matching TRBD1 (6 bases). This CDR3 spans 14 amino acids. CDR1 SGHTA and CDR2 FQGNSA come from the germline V gene. V was clipped by 0 bases and J by 5 bases, with 10 bases between them. CDR3 sequence reads: CASSLAQGHYGYTF. The DNA for the CDR3 is TGTGCCAGCAGCTTAGCGCAGGGGCATTATGGCTACACCTTC.

CDR3 DNA sequence: TGTGCCAGCAGTTTCTTCAATCAGCCCCAGCATTTT. It encodes CASSFFNQPQHF. The chain is built from TRBV12-3 or TRBV12-4 and TRBJ1-5; D not certain. Trimming removed 3 bases at V and 3 bases at J, with 3 bases between. This CDR3 contains 12 residues.

CDR3 sequence: CASSFTGGTSPLHF. Written as DNA, the CDR3 is TGTGCCAGCAGTTTCACAGGGGGCACGTCACCCCTCCACTTT. The rearrangement uses TRBV27 and TRBJ1-6; TRBD1 matches at 9 bases. The germline CDR1 and CDR2 sequences are MNHEY and SMNVEV (reference sequence). With 3 bases clipped from V and 10 bases from J, the junction kept 4 bases outside the gene matches. The CDR3 has 14 amino acids.

This CDR3 is CASSLGGAGNQPQHF. The CDR3, as DNA: TGTGCCAGCAGCTTAGGTGGGGCTGGCAATCAGCCCCAGCATTTT. The chain joins TRBV7-6 to TRBJ1-5, with a weak D call TRBD1 (5 bases). Germline V gene data show CDR1 as SGHVS and CDR2 as FNYEAQ. This CDR3 has 15 residues. Trimming stripped 1 base from V and 2 bases from J, with 9 bases between.

The V call is TRBV7-2, the J call TRBJ2-5; 8 bases map to TRBD2. The CDR3 covers 17 residues. The junction had 16 bases not matched to a gene; V was cut back by 5 bases and J by 5 bases. The germline V gene encodes CDR1 SGHTA and CDR2 FQGNSA. CDR3 protein: CASSPILRGGDRETQYF. The CDR3 nucleotides are TGTGCCAGCAGCCCAATCCTTCGGGGGGGCGATAGGGAGACCCAGTACTTC. Complete variable domain (other parts from reference TRBV7-2 and TRBJ2-5): GAGVSQSPSNKVTEKGKDVELRCDPISGHTALYWYRQSLGQGLEFLIYFQGNSAPDKSGLPSDRFSAERTGGSVSTLTIQRTQQEDSAVYLCASSPILRGGDRETQYFGPGTRLLVL.

This clone has a single count. Other DNA sequences in this specimen translate into the identical CDR3. The V call is TRBV9, the J call TRBJ2-5; D gene uncertain. Per germline, CDR1 SGDLS and CDR2 YYNGEE. This CDR3 is built from 13 residues. The V and J ends lost 0 bases and 5 bases respectively, with 8 bases between them. CDR3 amino acids: CASSVAGRETQYF. CDR3 DNA sequence: TGTGCCAGCAGCGTAGCGGGTAGGGAGACCCAGTACTTC.

CDR3 bases: TGTGCCAGCAGCTTGGGGGCTAGAGGATACGAGCAGTACTTC. This codes for CASSLGARGYEQYF. The chain joins TRBV13 to TRBJ2-7; the D gene is possibly TRBD1 (6 bases). The CDR3 is 14 amino acids. Trimming left V 3 bases short and J 4 bases short, with 13 bases between. The germline gives CDR1 PRHDT, CDR2 FYEKMQ (reference sequence).

This rearrangement joins TRBV5-4 to TRBJ2-3; D possibly corresponds to TRBD1 (5 bases). Germline values: CDR1 SGHNT, CDR2 YYREEE (reference sequence). CDR3 size: 17 residues. Trimming cost V 0 bases and J 1 base, with 15 bases left between them. CDR3 bases: TGTGCCAGCAGCTTGGGGGGCAGCCAGCTGGGCACAGATACGCAGTATTTT. As protein: CASSLGGSQLGTDTQYF.